Sequencing of this T cell receptor beta chain was carried out in a study of blood T cell repertoires in COVID-19. Study-level information: The United States, Italy and Spain were the sources of the acute and convalescent COVID-19 samples.

In the original analysis: Estimation of nucleated cell counts was performed using reference gene primer amplification. The table came from immunoSEQ multiplex PCR; TCRdb's copy has only in-frame clones and leaves some out. The V and J calls and the clone size are those of that table, but D and trimming were determined from the DNA. Here the sample spans 150,000 to 200,000 clones, 82% being singletons. With V trimmed by 3 bases and J by 3 bases, 7 bases remained unmatched. The CDR3 contains 16 residues. Germline V gene sequence: CDR1 KGHSH, CDR2 LQKENI. This clone was seen more than once but under ten times.

This receptor was identified in a woman in her seventies with acute or convalescent COVID-19. Sequencing was carried out using peripheral blood. The rearrangement uses TRBV18 and TRBJ1-1; TRBD1 aligns across 10 bases. The CDR3 loop reads CASSPPGQGGDTEAFF. CDR3 nucleotide sequence: TGTGCCAGCTCACCCCCCGGACAGGGGGGGGACACTGAAGCTTTCTTT.